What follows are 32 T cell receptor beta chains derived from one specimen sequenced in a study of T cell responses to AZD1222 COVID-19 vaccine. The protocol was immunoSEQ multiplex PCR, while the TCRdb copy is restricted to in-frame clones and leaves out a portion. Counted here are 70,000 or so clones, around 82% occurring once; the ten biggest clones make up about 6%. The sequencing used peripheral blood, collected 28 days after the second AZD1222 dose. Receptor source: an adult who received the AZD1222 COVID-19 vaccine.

The DNA of the CDR3 is TGTGCCAGCAGCCCCACGTATAGAAGCGAGCAGTTCTTC. It is translated as CASSPTYRSEQFF. The chain is built from TRBV9 and TRBJ2-1; D uncertain. The V and J ends lost 4 bases and 10 bases respectively, with 15 bases between them. The CDR3 is 13 residues long. CDR1 and CDR2 (germline): SGDLS, YYNGEE.

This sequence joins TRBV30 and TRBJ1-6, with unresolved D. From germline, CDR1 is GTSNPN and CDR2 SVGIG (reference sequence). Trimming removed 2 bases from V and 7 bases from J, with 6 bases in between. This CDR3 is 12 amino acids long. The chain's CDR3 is CAWSIPNSPLHF. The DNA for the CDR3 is TGTGCCTGGAGTATACCGAATTCACCCCTCCACTTT.

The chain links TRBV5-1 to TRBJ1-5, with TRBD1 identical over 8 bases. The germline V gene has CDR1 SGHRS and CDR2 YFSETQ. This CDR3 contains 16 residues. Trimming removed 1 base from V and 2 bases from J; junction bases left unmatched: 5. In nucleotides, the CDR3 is TGCGCCAGCAGCTTGAACCCGGGACAGGGCAATCAGCCCCAGCATTTT. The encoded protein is CASSLNPGQGNQPQHF.

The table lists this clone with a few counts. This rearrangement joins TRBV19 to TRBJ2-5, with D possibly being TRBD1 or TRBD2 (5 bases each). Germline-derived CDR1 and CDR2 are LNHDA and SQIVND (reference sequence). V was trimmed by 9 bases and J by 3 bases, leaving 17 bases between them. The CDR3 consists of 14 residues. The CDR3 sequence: CASRTPGLEETQYF. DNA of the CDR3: TGTGCCAGCCGGACTCCGGGGCTAGAAGAGACCCAGTACTTC.

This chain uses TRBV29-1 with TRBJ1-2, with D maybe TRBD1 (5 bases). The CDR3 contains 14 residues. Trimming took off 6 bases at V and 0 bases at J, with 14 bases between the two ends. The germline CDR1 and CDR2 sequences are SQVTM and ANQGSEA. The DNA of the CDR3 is TGCAGCGTCACCGGGACGGCAGCTAACTATGGCTACACCTTC. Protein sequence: CSVTGTAANYGYTF.

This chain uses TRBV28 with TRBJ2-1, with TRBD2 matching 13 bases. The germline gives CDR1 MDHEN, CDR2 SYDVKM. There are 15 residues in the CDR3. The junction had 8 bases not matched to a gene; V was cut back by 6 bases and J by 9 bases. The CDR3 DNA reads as TGTGCCAGCAGGACACTAGCGGGGGGGCGAGGTGAGCAGTTCTTC. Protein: CASRTLAGGRGEQFF.

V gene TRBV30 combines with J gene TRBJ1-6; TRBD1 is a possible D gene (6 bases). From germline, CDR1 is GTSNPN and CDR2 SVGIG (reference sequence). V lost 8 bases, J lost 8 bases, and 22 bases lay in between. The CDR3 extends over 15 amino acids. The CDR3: CAGEAFQGFDSPLHF. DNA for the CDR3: TGTGCCGGGGAAGCGTTTCAGGGGTTTGATTCACCCCTCCACTTT.

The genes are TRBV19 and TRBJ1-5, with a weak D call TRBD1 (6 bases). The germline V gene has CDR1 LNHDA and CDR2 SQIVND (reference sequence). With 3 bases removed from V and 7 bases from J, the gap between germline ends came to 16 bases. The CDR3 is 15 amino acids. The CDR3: CASSILGQSGQPQHF. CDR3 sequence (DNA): TGTGCCAGTAGTATCCTCGGACAGAGCGGCCAGCCCCAGCATTTT.

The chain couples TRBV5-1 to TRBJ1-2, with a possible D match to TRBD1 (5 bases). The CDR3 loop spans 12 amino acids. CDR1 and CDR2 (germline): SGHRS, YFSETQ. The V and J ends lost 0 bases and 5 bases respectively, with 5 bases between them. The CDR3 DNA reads TGCGCCAGCAGCTTGGGACAGTATGGCTACACCTTC. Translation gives CASSLGQYGYTF.

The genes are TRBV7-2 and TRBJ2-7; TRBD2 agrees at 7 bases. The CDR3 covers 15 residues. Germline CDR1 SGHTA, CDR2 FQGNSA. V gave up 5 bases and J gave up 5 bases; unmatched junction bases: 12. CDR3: CASSRERGLWNEQYF. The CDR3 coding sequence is TGTGCCAGCAGCCGCGAACGGGGACTATGGAACGAGCAGTACTTC.

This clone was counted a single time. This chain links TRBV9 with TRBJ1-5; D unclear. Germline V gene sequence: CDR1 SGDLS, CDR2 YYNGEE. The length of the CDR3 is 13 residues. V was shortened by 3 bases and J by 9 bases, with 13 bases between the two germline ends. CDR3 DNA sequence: TGTGCCAGCAGCGAACTCCACGGGCCGCCCCAGCATTTT. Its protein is CASSELHGPPQHF. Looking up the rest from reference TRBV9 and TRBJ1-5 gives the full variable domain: DSGVTQTPKHLITATGQRVTLRCSPRSGDLSVYWYQQSLDQGLQFLIQYYNGEERAKGNILERFSAQQFPDLHSELNLSSLELGDSALYFCASSELHGPPQHFGDGTRLSIL.

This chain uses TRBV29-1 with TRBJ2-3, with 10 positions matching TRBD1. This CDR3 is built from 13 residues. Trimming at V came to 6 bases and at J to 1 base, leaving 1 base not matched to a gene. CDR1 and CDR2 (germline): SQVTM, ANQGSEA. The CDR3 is CSVGQGGTDTQYF. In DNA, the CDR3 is TGCAGCGTAGGACAGGGGGGCACAGATACGCAGTATTTT.

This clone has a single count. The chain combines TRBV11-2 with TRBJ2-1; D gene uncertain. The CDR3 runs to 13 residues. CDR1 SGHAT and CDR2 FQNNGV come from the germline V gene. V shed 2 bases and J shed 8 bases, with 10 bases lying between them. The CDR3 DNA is TGTGCCAGCAGCTTAAGTCCAGGCTATGAGCAGTTCTTC. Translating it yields CASSLSPGYEQFF.

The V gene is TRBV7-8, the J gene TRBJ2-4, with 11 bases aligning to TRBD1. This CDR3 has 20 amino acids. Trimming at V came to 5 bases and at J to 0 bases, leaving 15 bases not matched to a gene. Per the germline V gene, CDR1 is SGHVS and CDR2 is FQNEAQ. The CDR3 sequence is CASSQSTRDRGVKAKNIQYF. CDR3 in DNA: TGTGCCAGCAGCCAATCTACCCGGGACAGGGGGGTGAAAGCCAAAAACATTCAGTACTTC. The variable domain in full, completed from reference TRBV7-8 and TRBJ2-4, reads GAGVSQSPRYKVAKRGQDVALRCDPISGHVSLFWYQQALGQGPEFLTYFQNEAQLDKSGLPSDRFFAERPEGSVSTLKIQRTQQEDSAVYLCASSQSTRDRGVKAKNIQYFGAGTRLSVL.

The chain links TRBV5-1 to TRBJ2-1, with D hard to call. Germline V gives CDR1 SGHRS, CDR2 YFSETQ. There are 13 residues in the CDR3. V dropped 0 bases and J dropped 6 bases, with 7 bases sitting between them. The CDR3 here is CASSLDRPNEQFF. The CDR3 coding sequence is TGCGCCAGCAGCTTGGACAGACCCAATGAGCAGTTCTTC. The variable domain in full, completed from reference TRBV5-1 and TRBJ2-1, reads KAGVTQTPRYLIKTRGQQVTLSCSPISGHRSVSWYQQTPGQGLQFLFEYFSETQRNKGNFPGRFSGRQFSNSRSEMNVSTLELGDSALYLCASSLDRPNEQFFGPGTRLTVL.

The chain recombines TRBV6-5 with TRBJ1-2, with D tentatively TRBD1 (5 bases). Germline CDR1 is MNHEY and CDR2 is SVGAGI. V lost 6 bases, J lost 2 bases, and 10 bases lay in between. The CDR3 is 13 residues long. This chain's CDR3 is CASRPTENYGYTF. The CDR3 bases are TGTGCCAGCAGGCCGACAGAGAACTATGGCTACACCTTC.

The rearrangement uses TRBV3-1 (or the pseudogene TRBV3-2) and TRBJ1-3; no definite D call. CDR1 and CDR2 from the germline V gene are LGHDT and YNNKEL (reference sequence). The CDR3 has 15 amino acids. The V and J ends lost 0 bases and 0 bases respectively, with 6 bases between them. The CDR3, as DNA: TGTGCCAGCAGCCAAGAGCTGTTCTCTGGAAACACCATATATTTT. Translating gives CASSQELFSGNTIYF.

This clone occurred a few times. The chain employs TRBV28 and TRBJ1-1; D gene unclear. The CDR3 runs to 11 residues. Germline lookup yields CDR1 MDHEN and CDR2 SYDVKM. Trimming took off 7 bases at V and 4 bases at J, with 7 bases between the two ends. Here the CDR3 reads CASKGITEAFF. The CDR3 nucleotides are TGTGCCAGCAAAGGTATCACTGAAGCTTTCTTT.

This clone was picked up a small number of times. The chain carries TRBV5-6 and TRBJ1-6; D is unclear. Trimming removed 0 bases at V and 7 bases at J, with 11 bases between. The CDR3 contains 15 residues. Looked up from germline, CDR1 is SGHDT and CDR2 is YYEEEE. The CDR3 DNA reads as TGTGCCAGCAGCTTGGGGGCCCGGGAGAATTCACCCCTCCACTTT. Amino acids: CASSLGARENSPLHF. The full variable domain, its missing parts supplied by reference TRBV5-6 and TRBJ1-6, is DAGVTQSPTHLIKTRGQQVTLRCSPKSGHDTVSWYQQALGQGPQFIFQYYEEEERQRGNFPDRFSGHQFPNYSSELNVNALLLGDSALYLCASSLGARENSPLHFGNGTRLTVT.

The CDR3 is CASSLAGNQPQHF. Written as DNA, the CDR3 is TGTGCCAGCAGCTTGGCGGGGAATCAGCCCCAGCATTTT. V usage is TRBV5-4 and J usage is TRBJ1-5; D is unresolved. The CDR3 loop spans 13 amino acids. The germline V gene encodes CDR1 SGHNT and CDR2 YYREEE (reference sequence). V was clipped by 0 bases and J by 4 bases, with 5 bases between them. Supplemented by reference TRBV5-4 and TRBJ1-5, the full variable domain reads ETGVTQSPTHLIKTRGQQVTLRCSSQSGHNTVSWYQQALGQGPQFIFQYYREEENGRGNFPPRFSGLQFPNYSSELNVNALELDDSALYLCASSLAGNQPQHFGDGTRLSIL.

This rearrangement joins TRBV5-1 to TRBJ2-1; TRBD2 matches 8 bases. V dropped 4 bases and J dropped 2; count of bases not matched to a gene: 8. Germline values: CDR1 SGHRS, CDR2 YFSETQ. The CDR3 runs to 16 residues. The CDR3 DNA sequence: TGCGCCAGCAGCCAATCGGGGGGGAGTACCTACAATGAGCAGTTCTTC. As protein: CASSQSGGSTYNEQFF.

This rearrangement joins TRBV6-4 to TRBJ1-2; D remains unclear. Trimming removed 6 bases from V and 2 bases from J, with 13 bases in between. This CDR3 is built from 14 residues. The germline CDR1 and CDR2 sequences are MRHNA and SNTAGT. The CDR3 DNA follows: TGTGCCAGCAGCCAGGATGGGCAGAACTATGGCTACACCTTC. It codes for CASSQDGQNYGYTF.

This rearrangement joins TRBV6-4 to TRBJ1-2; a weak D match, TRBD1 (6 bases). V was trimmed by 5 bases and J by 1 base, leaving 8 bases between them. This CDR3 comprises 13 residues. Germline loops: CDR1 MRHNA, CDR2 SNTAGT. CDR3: CASSMDSNYGYTF. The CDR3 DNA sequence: TGTGCCAGCAGTATGGACAGTAACTATGGCTACACCTTC.

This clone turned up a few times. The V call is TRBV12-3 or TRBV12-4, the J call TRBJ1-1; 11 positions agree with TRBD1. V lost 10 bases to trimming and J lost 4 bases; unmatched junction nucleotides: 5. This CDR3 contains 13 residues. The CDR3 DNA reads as TGTGCCACCATAGGACAGGGGGCCACTGAAGCTTTCTTT. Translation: CATIGQGATEAFF.

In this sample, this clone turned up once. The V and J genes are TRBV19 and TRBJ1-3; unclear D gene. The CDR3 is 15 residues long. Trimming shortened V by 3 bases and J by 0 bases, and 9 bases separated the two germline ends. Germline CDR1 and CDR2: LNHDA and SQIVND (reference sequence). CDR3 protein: CASSIGTLSGNTIYF. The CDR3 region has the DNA TGTGCCAGTAGTATCGGAACACTCTCTGGAAACACCATATATTTT.

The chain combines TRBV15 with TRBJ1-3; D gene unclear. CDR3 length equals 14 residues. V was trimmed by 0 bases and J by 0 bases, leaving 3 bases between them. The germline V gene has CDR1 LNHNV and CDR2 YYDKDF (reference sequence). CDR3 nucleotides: TGTGCCACCAGCAGAGATGGCTCTGGAAACACCATATATTTT. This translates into CATSRDGSGNTIYF.

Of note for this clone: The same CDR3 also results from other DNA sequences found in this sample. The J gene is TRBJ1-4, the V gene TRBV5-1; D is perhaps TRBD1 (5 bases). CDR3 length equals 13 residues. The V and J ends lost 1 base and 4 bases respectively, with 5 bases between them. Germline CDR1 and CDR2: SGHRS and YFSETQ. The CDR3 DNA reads TGCGCCAGCAGCTTGCAGGGTAATGAAAAACTGTTTTTT. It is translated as CASSLQGNEKLFF.

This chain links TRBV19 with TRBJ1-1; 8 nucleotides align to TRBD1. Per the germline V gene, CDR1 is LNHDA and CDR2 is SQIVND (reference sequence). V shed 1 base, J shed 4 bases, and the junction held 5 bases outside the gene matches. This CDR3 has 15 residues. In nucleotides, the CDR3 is TGTGCCAGTAGTATAGTCGCCAGGGGGCCCACTGAAGCTTTCTTT. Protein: CASSIVARGPTEAFF.

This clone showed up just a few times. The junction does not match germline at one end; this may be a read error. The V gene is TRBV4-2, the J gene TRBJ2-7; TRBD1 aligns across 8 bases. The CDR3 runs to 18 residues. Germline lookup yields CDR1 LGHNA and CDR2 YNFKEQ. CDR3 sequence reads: CPSPHHDWGTGKPYEQYF. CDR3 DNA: TGTCCCAGCCCCCACCACGACTGGGGGACAGGCAAACCTTACGAGCAGTACTTC.

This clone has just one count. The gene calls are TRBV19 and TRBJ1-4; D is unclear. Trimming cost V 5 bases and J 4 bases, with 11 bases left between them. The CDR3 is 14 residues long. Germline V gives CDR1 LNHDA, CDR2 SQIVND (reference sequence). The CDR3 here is CASSPQAINEKLFF. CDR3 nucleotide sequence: TGTGCCAGTAGTCCCCAGGCGATTAATGAAAAACTGTTTTTT.

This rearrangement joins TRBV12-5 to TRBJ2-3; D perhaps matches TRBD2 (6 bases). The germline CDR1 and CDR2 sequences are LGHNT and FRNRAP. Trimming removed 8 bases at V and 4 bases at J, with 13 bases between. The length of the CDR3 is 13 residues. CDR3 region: CASLSSGSDTQYF. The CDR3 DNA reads TGTGCTAGTCTCAGTAGCGGCTCAGATACGCAGTATTTT.

The CDR3 region has the DNA TGTGCCAGCAGCCAAGACAGACAGGGGAGGGATGGCTACACCTTC. Protein sequence: CASSQDRQGRDGYTF. This chain joins TRBV3-1 (or the pseudogene TRBV3-2) and TRBJ1-2, with 8 bases aligning to TRBD1. The CDR3 is 15 amino acids. Trimming cost V 0 bases and J 6 bases; bases outside gene matches: 6. CDR1 LGHDT and CDR2 YNNKEL come from the germline V gene (reference sequence).